These T cell receptor beta chains were read from a single sample in a study of a mutant IDH1 vaccine in newly diagnosed glioma. No antigens are known for them. Here immunoSEQ multiplex PCR was the method, and the copy in TCRdb shows in-frame clones only, minus some. The data hold 60,000 to 65,000 clones, with roughly 81% observed a single time. Sequencing was performed on PBMCs, taken from a glioma patient whose treatment included an IDH1 peptide vaccine. The receptors derive from a man in his forties or fifties with glioma. The CDR3 runs from the conserved cysteine through the conserved F or W. The D gene is left open where the match is weak. For some rows the clone size is stated as once, few or many, or as a class when expanded; others skip it.

j_gene: TRBJ2-1
v_gene: TRBV10-2
abundance: .
d_gene: TRBD1
CDR3nt: TGCGCCAGCAGCCCAGGACGGACAGGGGTTAATGAGCAGTTCTTC
CDR3aa: CASSPGRTGVNEQFF

j_gene: TRBJ2-3
v_gene: TRBV5-4
abundance: .
d_gene: .
CDR3nt: TGTGCCAGCAGCAAAGACTCGGATACGCAGTATTTT
CDR3aa: CASSKDSDTQYF

j_gene: TRBJ1-2
v_gene: TRBV19
abundance: .
d_gene: .
CDR3nt: TGTGCCAGTAGTCCCGGGTCCCAGGGCGCTAACTATGGCTACACCTTC
CDR3aa: CASSPGSQGANYGYTF

j_gene: TRBJ2-2
v_gene: TRBV5-4
abundance: .
d_gene: .
CDR3nt: TGTGCCAGCAGCCTGGCTTCCGACACCGGGGAGCTGTTTTTT
CDR3aa: CASSLASDTGELFF

j_gene: TRBJ2-7
v_gene: TRBV6-6
abundance: .
d_gene: .
CDR3nt: TGTGCCAGCAGTTACCGCCCTCAGGGGAACCACGAGCAGTACTTC
CDR3aa: CASSYRPQGNHEQYF

j_gene: TRBJ2-3
v_gene: TRBV4-3
abundance: .
d_gene: TRBD1
CDR3nt: TGCGCCAGCAGCCAACAGCCGGGACAGGGAGGGAGCACAGATACGCAGTATTTT
CDR3aa: CASSQQPGQGGSTDTQYF

j_gene: TRBJ1-1
v_gene: TRBV7-6
abundance: .
d_gene: .
CDR3nt: TGTGCCAGCAGCTCTTATGGGGCGGAAGCTTTCTTT
CDR3aa: CASSSYGAEAFF

j_gene: TRBJ2-7
v_gene: TRBV13
abundance: .
d_gene: .
CDR3nt: TGTGCCAGCAGCTTAGAGGGTGCGGCCTACGAGCAGTACTTC
CDR3aa: CASSLEGAAYEQYF

j_gene: TRBJ2-5
v_gene: TRBV4-3
abundance: .
d_gene: TRBD1
CDR3nt: TGCGCCAGCAGCCAGGGACAGGGGAGGGAGACCCAGTACTTC
CDR3aa: CASSQGQGRETQYF

j_gene: TRBJ2-3
v_gene: TRBV2
abundance: .
d_gene: TRBD2
CDR3nt: TGTGCCAGCAGTGGAAGCGGGGGGTACCGCACAGATACGCAGTATTTT
CDR3aa: CASSGSGGYRTDTQYF

j_gene: TRBJ2-7
v_gene: TRBV27
abundance: .
d_gene: TRBD1
CDR3nt: TGTGCCAGCAGTGCCTCGACAGGGCGAGGCTACGAGCAGTACTTC
CDR3aa: CASSASTGRGYEQYF

j_gene: TRBJ2-1
v_gene: TRBV7-9
abundance: .
d_gene: TRBD1
CDR3nt: TGTGCCAGCAGCGGGGACAGGGGGGCCCAGTCCTACAATGAGCAGTTCTTC
CDR3aa: CASSGDRGAQSYNEQFF

j_gene: TRBJ2-7
v_gene: TRBV2
abundance: .
d_gene: .
CDR3nt: TGTGCCAGCAGCGTCCTCGCGGACGCAAACTACGAGCAGTACTTC
CDR3aa: CASSVLADANYEQYF

j_gene: TRBJ2-7
v_gene: TRBV19
abundance: .
d_gene: TRBD2
CDR3nt: TGTGCCAGTAGTATCGGACTAGCGGGGCTACCCTACGAGCAGTACTTC
CDR3aa: CASSIGLAGLPYEQYF

j_gene: TRBJ1-1
v_gene: TRBV29-1
abundance: .
d_gene: .
CDR3nt: TGCAGCGTTAACCCGGGACGGACTGAAGCTTTCTTT
CDR3aa: CSVNPGRTEAFF

j_gene: TRBJ2-7
v_gene: TRBV9
abundance: .
d_gene: .
CDR3nt: TGTGCCAGCAGCGCCCACTGGGGGGCCATCTACGAGCAGTACTTC
CDR3aa: CASSAHWGAIYEQYF

j_gene: TRBJ2-7
v_gene: TRBV19
abundance: .
d_gene: TRBD1
CDR3nt: TGTGCCAGTAGTTTTACCGGGACAGGCTACGAGCAGTACTTC
CDR3aa: CASSFTGTGYEQYF

j_gene: TRBJ2-7
v_gene: TRBV6-5
abundance: .
d_gene: TRBD2
CDR3nt: TGTGCCAGCATGGGGGGGAGTAGCTCCTACGAGCAGTACTTC
CDR3aa: CASMGGSSSYEQYF

j_gene: TRBJ2-7
v_gene: TRBV11-2
abundance: .
d_gene: TRBD2
CDR3nt: TGTGCCAGCAGCCCACAACTAGCGGGGAGGTACGAGCAGTACTTC
CDR3aa: CASSPQLAGRYEQYF

j_gene: TRBJ2-7
v_gene: TRBV7-9
abundance: .
d_gene: .
CDR3nt: TGTGCCAGCAGCTTAGCGCATTACGAGCAGTACTTC
CDR3aa: CASSLAHYEQYF

j_gene: TRBJ2-2
v_gene: TRBV6-5
abundance: .
d_gene: .
CDR3nt: TGTGCCAGCAGGAGGGGTGGGACCGGGGAGCTGTTTTTT
CDR3aa: CASRRGGTGELFF

j_gene: TRBJ2-5
v_gene: TRBV7-3
abundance: .
d_gene: .
CDR3nt: TGTGCCAGCAGCATCGGGACACACCAAGAGACCCAGTACTTC
CDR3aa: CASSIGTHQETQYF

j_gene: TRBJ2-7
v_gene: TRBV30
abundance: .
d_gene: TRBD1
CDR3nt: TGTGCCTGGACCAAAGACAGGGCGCAGCGGTACTTC
CDR3aa: CAWTKDRAQRYF

j_gene: TRBJ2-7
v_gene: TRBV7-2
abundance: .
d_gene: .
CDR3nt: TGTGCCAGCAGCCTTCAGGGCTACGAGCAGTACTTC
CDR3aa: CASSLQGYEQYF

j_gene: TRBJ2-4
v_gene: TRBV5-6
abundance: .
d_gene: .
CDR3nt: TGTGCCAGCAGCTTCCAGTTAGCCAAAAACATTCAGTACTTC
CDR3aa: CASSFQLAKNIQYF

j_gene: TRBJ2-7
v_gene: TRBV7-2
abundance: .
d_gene: TRBD1
CDR3nt: TGTGCCAGCAGCGAAACCCCGGGGGGACAGGGGGCCTACGAGCAGTACTTC
CDR3aa: CASSETPGGQGAYEQYF

j_gene: TRBJ2-3
v_gene: TRBV7-8
abundance: .
d_gene: TRBD2
CDR3nt: TGTGCCAGCAGCTTAGTGGCCCAGCGGGGGGGCCGAGATACGCAGTATTTT
CDR3aa: CASSLVAQRGGRDTQYF

j_gene: TRBJ2-7
v_gene: TRBV13
abundance: .
d_gene: .
CDR3nt: TGTGCCAGCAGCTTAGGGGCCCGCACGACCTACGAGCAGTACTTC
CDR3aa: CASSLGARTTYEQYF

j_gene: TRBJ1-5
v_gene: TRBV28
abundance: few
d_gene: .
CDR3nt: TGTGCCACCCGGGGGCGGCAGAGGCAGCCCCAGCATTTT
CDR3aa: CATRGRQRQPQHF

j_gene: TRBJ2-7
v_gene: TRBV6-1
abundance: .
d_gene: TRBD2
CDR3nt: TGTGCCAGCAGGTCGGGAGGTAGCTACGAGCAGTACTTC
CDR3aa: CASRSGGSYEQYF

j_gene: TRBJ2-1
v_gene: TRBV5-1
abundance: .
d_gene: .
CDR3nt: TGCGCCAGCAGCTTGGGACTGGGGGTTGGGTGGAATGAGCAGTTCTTC
CDR3aa: CASSLGLGVGWNEQFF

j_gene: TRBJ1-4
v_gene: TRBV27
abundance: once
d_gene: .
CDR3nt: TGTGCCAGCAGCCTACGGGCTCGGACTAATGAAAAACTGTTTTTT
CDR3aa: CASSLRARTNEKLFF

j_gene: TRBJ2-3
v_gene: TRBV19
abundance: .
d_gene: TRBD2
CDR3nt: TGTGCCAGTAGTATAGAAGGCGCCCTCGGGACTAGCCACACAGATACGCAGTATTTT
CDR3aa: CASSIEGALGTSHTDTQYF

j_gene: TRBJ1-2
v_gene: TRBV15
abundance: .
d_gene: .
CDR3nt: TGTGCCGCCAGCTCTCACAGGAAGAACTATGGCTACACCTTC
CDR3aa: CAASSHRKNYGYTF

j_gene: TRBJ2-1
v_gene: TRBV7-9
abundance: .
d_gene: .
CDR3nt: TGTGCCAGCAGCCCCCGCGGCTCCTACAATGAGCAGTTCTTC
CDR3aa: CASSPRGSYNEQFF

j_gene: TRBJ1-2
v_gene: TRBV20-1
abundance: few
d_gene: .
CDR3nt: TGCAGTGCTAGGGGGAAGATCTTC
CDR3aa: CSARGKIF

j_gene: TRBJ1-1
v_gene: TRBV14
abundance: medium-sized
d_gene: .
CDR3nt: TGTGCTTATAAGGCCGGAACAGCTTTCTTT
CDR3aa: CAYKAGTAFF

j_gene: TRBJ2-2
v_gene: TRBV12-5
abundance: few
d_gene: .
CDR3nt: TGTGCTAGTGGTTTGGGGAGCGGTTCCACCGGGGAGCTGTTTTTT
CDR3aa: CASGLGSGSTGELFF

j_gene: TRBJ1-1
v_gene: TRBV6-6
abundance: .
d_gene: TRBD1
CDR3nt: TGTGCCAGCAGTAGAGGGGGCACGAACACTGAAGCTTTCTTT
CDR3aa: CASSRGGTNTEAFF

j_gene: TRBJ2-6
v_gene: TRBV6-5
abundance: .
d_gene: .
CDR3nt: TGTGCCAGCAGACGCCAGGGGACTGGGGCCAACGTCCTGACTTTC
CDR3aa: CASRRQGTGANVLTF

j_gene: TRBJ2-1
v_gene: TRBV4-3
abundance: .
d_gene: TRBD1
CDR3nt: TGCGCCAGCAGCCAGGACGGGACAGGGGGATACAATGAGCAGTTCTTC
CDR3aa: CASSQDGTGGYNEQFF

j_gene: TRBJ2-7
v_gene: TRBV11-3
abundance: .
d_gene: .
CDR3nt: TGTGCCAGCAGCTTAGGACGGGCCTCCTACGAGCAGTACTTC
CDR3aa: CASSLGRASYEQYF

j_gene: TRBJ2-7
v_gene: TRBV4-3
abundance: .
d_gene: .
CDR3nt: TGCGCCAGCAGCCAAGCAAGCGGGACAATTCCCTACGAGCAGTACTTC
CDR3aa: CASSQASGTIPYEQYF

j_gene: TRBJ1-2
v_gene: TRBV7-9
abundance: .
d_gene: TRBD1
CDR3nt: TGTGCCAGCAGCACAGGGACAGCTCTCTGGGATGGCTACACCTTC
CDR3aa: CASSTGTALWDGYTF

j_gene: TRBJ2-7
v_gene: TRBV28
abundance: .
d_gene: .
CDR3nt: TGTGCCAGCAGTACCCGACTTAGTTTGGAGCAGTACTTC
CDR3aa: CASSTRLSLEQYF

j_gene: TRBJ1-4
v_gene: TRBV2
abundance: .
d_gene: .
CDR3nt: TGTGCCAGCAGTGAATTTTCCCAGGCCGTAACTAATGAAAAACTGTTTTTT
CDR3aa: CASSEFSQAVTNEKLFF

j_gene: TRBJ2-4
v_gene: TRBV4-3
abundance: .
d_gene: TRBD2
CDR3nt: TGCGCCAGATTACCGGGAGGGTCGGCCAAAAACATTCAGTACTTC
CDR3aa: CARLPGGSAKNIQYF

j_gene: TRBJ1-4
v_gene: TRBV14
abundance: few
d_gene: .
CDR3nt: TGTGCCAGCAGCCAAGCGGACAGACGAAATGAAAAACTGTTTTTT
CDR3aa: CASSQADRRNEKLFF

j_gene: TRBJ2-1
v_gene: TRBV5-1
abundance: .
d_gene: .
CDR3nt: TGCGCCAGCAGCTTGGCGGCTAGCACCCACAATGAGCAGTTCTTC
CDR3aa: CASSLAASTHNEQFF

j_gene: TRBJ1-2
v_gene: TRBV28
abundance: .
d_gene: .
CDR3nt: TGTGCCAGCAGGGCAGGGGCCTATGGCTACACCTTC
CDR3aa: CASRAGAYGYTF

j_gene: TRBJ1-5
v_gene: TRBV6-6
abundance: .
d_gene: TRBD1
CDR3nt: TGTGCCAGCAGCCGAGGACAGGTTTTACAGCCCCAGCATTTT
CDR3aa: CASSRGQVLQPQHF

j_gene: TRBJ1-6
v_gene: TRBV10-3
abundance: .
d_gene: .
CDR3nt: TGTGCCATCTGGAGGGGGTTGGGTTCACCCCTCCACTTT
CDR3aa: CAIWRGLGSPLHF

j_gene: TRBJ1-1
v_gene: TRBV7-6
abundance: .
d_gene: TRBD1
CDR3nt: TGTGCCAGCAGCAGTGGACAGGGCCGGAACACTGAAGCTTTCTTT
CDR3aa: CASSSGQGRNTEAFF

j_gene: TRBJ1-2
v_gene: TRBV10-3
abundance: .
d_gene: .
CDR3nt: TGTGCCATCAGTGACTGGGGGGTAATATATGGCTACACCTTC
CDR3aa: CAISDWGVIYGYTF

j_gene: TRBJ2-1
v_gene: TRBV7-2
abundance: .
d_gene: TRBD2
CDR3nt: TGTGCCAGCAGCACAGGACTAGCATTCAATGAGCAGTTCTTC
CDR3aa: CASSTGLAFNEQFF